This paragraph reports one TCR beta chain. Its antigen is undetermined. PCR primers comprised 60 Vbeta and 13 Jbeta primers. Repertoires were generated with immunoSEQ multiplex PCR, while TCRdb's copy carries only in-frame clones and drops some. The top ten hold about 3.5% of the sample, which has 85,000 to 100,000 clones, approximately 64% seen once. These data belong to a study of cytomegalovirus exposure and HLA in healthy donors. Study results and limitations: In a later analysis, V- and J-gene trimming of beta chains associated with a DCLRE1C missense variant, replicated independently.

V gave up 0 bases and J gave up 8 bases, with 17 bases separating them. The germline V gene has CDR1 SGHRS and CDR2 YFSETQ. CDR3 length: 15 residues. Source material: PBMCs. The receptor was derived from a man in his sixties in good health and CMV-seronegative. The chain is built from TRBV5-1 and TRBJ1-2, with D unresolved. CDR3 sequence: CASSLATYGAEGYTF. The CDR3 DNA follows: TGCGCCAGCAGCTTGGCCACGTACGGAGCTGAAGGCTACACCTTC.